The clone carrying this T cell receptor beta chain has only one observation. The data belong to a study of CD8 T cells in Susac syndrome. RNA, at roughly 0.45 to 1 ug, was reverse transcribed with random hexamers. TCRdb reprocessed the immunoSEQ multiplex PCR reads with MiXCR, giving one entry per CDR3 protein. This table holds tens of thousands of distinct CDR3 sequences, approximately 94% found once. Trimming took off 1 base at V and 6 bases at J, with 14 bases between the two ends. This CDR3 is 15 amino acids long. The germline gives CDR1 SGHRS, CDR2 YFSETQ. The chain recombines TRBV5-1 with TRBJ2-1; weak D call: TRBD2 (6 bases). The sequenced sample was CD8+ T cells from PBMCs. This clonotype was obtained from a human donor in good health. The CDR3 loop is CASSLSAGRPNEQFF. For the CDR3, the DNA is TGCGCCAGCAGCTTGTCAGCGGGTCGCCCCAATGAGCAGTTCTTC.